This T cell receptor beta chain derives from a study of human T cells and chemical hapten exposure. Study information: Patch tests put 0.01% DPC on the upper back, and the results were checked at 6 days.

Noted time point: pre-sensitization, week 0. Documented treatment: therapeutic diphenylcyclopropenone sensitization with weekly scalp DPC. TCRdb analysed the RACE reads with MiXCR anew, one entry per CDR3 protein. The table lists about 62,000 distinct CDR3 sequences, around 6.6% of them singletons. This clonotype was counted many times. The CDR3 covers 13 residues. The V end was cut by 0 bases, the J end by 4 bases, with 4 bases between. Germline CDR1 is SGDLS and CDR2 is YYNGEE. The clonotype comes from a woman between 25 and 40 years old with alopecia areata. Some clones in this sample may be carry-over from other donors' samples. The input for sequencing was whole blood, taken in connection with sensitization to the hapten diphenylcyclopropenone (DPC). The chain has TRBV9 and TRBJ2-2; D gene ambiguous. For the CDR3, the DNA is TGTGCCAGCAGCGTAGGGGCCACCGGGGAGCTGTTTTTT. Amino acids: CASSVGATGELFF. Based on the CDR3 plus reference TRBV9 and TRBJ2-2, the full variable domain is DSGVTQTPKHLITATGQRVTLRCSPRSGDLSVYWYQQSLDQGLQFLIQYYNGEERAKGNILERFSAQQFPDLHSELNLSSLELGDSALYFCASSVGATGELFFGEGSRLTVL.